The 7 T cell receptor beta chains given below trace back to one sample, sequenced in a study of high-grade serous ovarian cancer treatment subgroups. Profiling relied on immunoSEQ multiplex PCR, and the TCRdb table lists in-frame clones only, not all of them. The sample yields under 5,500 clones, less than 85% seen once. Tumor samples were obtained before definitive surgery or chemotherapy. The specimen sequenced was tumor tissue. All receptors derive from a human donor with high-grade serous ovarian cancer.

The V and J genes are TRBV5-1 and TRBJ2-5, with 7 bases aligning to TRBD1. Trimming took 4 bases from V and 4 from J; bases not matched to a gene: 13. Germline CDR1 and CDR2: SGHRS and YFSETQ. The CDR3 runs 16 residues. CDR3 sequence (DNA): TGCGCCAGCAGCCCTTCTCTAGGGGGCAAAGGAGAGACCCAGTACTTC. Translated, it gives CASSPSLGGKGETQYF.

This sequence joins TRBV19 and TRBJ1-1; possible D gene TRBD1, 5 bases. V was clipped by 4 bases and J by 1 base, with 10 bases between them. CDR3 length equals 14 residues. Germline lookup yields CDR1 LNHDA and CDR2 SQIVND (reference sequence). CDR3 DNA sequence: TGTGCCAGTAGTACATACGGGGCGAACACTGAAGCTTTCTTT. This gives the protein CASSTYGANTEAFF.

In DNA form, the CDR3 reads TGCGCCAGCAGCCCCTCTGGAGCGTTGCAAGAGACCCAGTACTTC. It codes for CASSPSGALQETQYF. V gene TRBV5-1 combines with J gene TRBJ2-5; D is ambiguous. Trimming shortened V by 4 bases and J by 2 bases, and 15 bases separated the two germline ends. Germline-derived CDR1 and CDR2 are SGHRS and YFSETQ. The CDR3 totals 15 residues.

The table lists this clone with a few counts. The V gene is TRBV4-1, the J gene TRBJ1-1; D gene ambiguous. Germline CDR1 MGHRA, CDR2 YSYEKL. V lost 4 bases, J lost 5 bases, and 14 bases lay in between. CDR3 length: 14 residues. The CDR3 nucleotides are TGCGCCAGCAGCCCTCCGGGGATGGGTACTGAAGCTTTCTTT. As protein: CASSPPGMGTEAFF.

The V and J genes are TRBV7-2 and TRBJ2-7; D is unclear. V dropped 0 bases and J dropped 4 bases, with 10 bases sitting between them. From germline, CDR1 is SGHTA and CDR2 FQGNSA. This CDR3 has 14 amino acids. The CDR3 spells CASSLASVTYEQYF. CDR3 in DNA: TGTGCCAGCAGCTTAGCCTCAGTTACTTACGAGCAGTACTTC.

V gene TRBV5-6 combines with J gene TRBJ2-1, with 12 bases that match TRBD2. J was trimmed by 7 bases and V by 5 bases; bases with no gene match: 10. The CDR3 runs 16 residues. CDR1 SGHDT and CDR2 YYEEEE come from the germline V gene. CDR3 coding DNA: TGTGCCAGCAGGAAACTAGCGGGAGGCCCCGGAAATGAGCAGTTCTTC. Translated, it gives CASRKLAGGPGNEQFF.

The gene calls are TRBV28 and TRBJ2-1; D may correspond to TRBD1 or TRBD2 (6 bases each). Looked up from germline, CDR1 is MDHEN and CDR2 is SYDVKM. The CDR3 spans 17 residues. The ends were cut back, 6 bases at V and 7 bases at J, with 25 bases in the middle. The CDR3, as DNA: TGTGCCAGCAGCCACTTCGGGAGAAGGGAAAGGGGGAATGAGCAGTTCTTC. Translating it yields CASSHFGRRERGNEQFF.